This T cell receptor (beta chain) is from a study of blood T cells in healthy people across ages. This clonotype was found a few times. Its specificity is unknown. Study findings and constraints: Fewer expanded clones and more diversity marked long-lived versus aged donors.

Together with a sample-barcoded 5' primer, a J-beta primer mix was included in a second PCR lasting 7 to 11 cycles. MiXCR, applied by TCRdb to the 5' RACE reads, yields one record per CDR3 protein. The sample yields about 1.6 million distinct CDR3 sequences, roughly 32% seen once. The CDR3 is made up of 14 amino acids. Germline CDR1 reads MNHNS; CDR2 reads SASEGT. With V trimmed by 5 bases and J by 5 bases, 8 bases remained unmatched. The receptor was derived from a woman aged 30 to 39 in good health. The sample taken for sequencing was blood. The rearrangement links TRBV6-1 to TRBJ2-5; 7 positions agree with TRBD1. The CDR3 bases are TGTGCCAGCAGTTTACCCCGACAGGGCGAGACCCAGTACTTC. Amino acids: CASSLPRQGETQYF.